This T cell receptor beta chain was sequenced during a study of cytomegalovirus exposure and HLA in healthy donors (dated by TCRdb to 2017 to 2019). General notes on the study: An earlier analysis of 587 of the donors reported approximately 290 Gb of sequence data and roughly 110 million unique TCR beta sequences from about 200 million T cells. An early release that covered about 640 HLA-typed donors contained approximately 300 gigabases of sequencing data and tens of millions of unique TCR sequences. Among the roughly 390 genotyped donors, approximately 81% belonged to the genetic ancestry cluster associated with self-reported Caucasian donors. The study aimed to test whether cataloging public T cell receptors could reveal signatures of past pathogen exposure. The T cell repertoires of around 670 subjects were profiled by immunosequencing and related to cytomegalovirus serostatus. Along with the approximately 620-subject first cohort, a separate validation cohort of over 90 different subjects was used. To predict cytomegalovirus infection status, the study combined high-throughput TCR immunosequencing, statistical association of individual TCRs with disease status, and machine learning. A later analysis re-examined previously published TCR beta repertoires from about 700 donors and added high-resolution HLA genotyping to investigate patterns of TCR occurrence. Rather than drawing on any new phenotypic data, the later analysis identified candidate immune exposures from TCR beta sequences and the way those sequences occurred across donors. To decide whether each TCR beta V gene segment behaved as functional or pseudogenic, an earlier analysis of fewer than 750 of the donors relied on high-throughput TCR beta sequencing. Donor age, sex, ethnicity and CMV serostatus were compiled alongside the repertoire data. A later genetic analysis used genome-wide SNP genotypes for about three fifths of the roughly 700 donors, treating that subset as a discovery cohort. Every discovery cohort repertoire had been produced on one sequencing platform. Both class I and class II loci were covered by HLA typing, at four-digit resolution. The number of typed donors differed by locus: about 620-640 for A, B, C, DRB1 and DQB1; some 500 for DQA1; 606 for DPA1; and 450 to 480 for DPB1. Roughly five DR-DQ haplotypes were treated as single units for association and clustering because of strong linkage in the cohort. Across under 500 genotyped donors of the cohort, an average of approximately 240,000 unique TCR beta nucleotide sequences per donor were sequenced, and roughly 17% of those sequences were non-productive.

At the junction V is shortened by 6 bases and J by 5 bases; bases outside the gene matches: 6. The CDR3 covers 13 residues, taking in both the cysteine and the phenylalanine. The read is trimmed to its CDR3 DNA, 39 bases read in frame from base 1. Via the germline V gene (reference sequence), CDR1 is LNHDA and CDR2 SQIVND. Comments on this clone: Its antigen remains undetermined. No much larger clonotype is one base removed from it; base qualities were not supplied.

The cohort comprised some 700 healthy bone marrow donors. All cohort members were sampled while nominally healthy, although unrecorded immune exposures were likely present. The donor was CMV seronegative and was included in the group of several hundred seronegative cohort members. Each donor provided a peripheral blood sample, and peripheral blood mononuclear cells were used for TCR beta sequencing. The Qiagen DNeasy Blood Extraction Kit was used to extract genomic DNA from the blood cell samples. The method was the immunoSEQ multiplex PCR assay. The multiplex PCR relied on a mix of 60 forward primers for TCR Vbeta segments and 13 reverse primers for TCR Jbeta segments. The CDR3 region of rearranged TCR beta genes was amplified from genomic DNA by a multiplex PCR assay. Amplified TCR beta libraries were sequenced as 87-base-pair reads on the Illumina HiSeq System. Regarding the original processing steps: Across the 670 or so repertoires, a later analysis counted about 81 million unique TCR beta chains, 8.5 million to 12 million of which were shared by at least two donors. Raw reads were error-corrected and collapsed into unique sequences by a nearest-neighbor algorithm in which closely related sequences were merged to remove PCR and sequencing errors. CDR3 sequences were aligned to IMGT reference sequences to assign V, D and J gene segments. For a sequence to be retained, a match of at least six nucleotides was required to both a V gene segment and a J gene segment. A rearrangement counted as productive if the CDR3 had no stop codons and remained in frame with V and J, and every other rearrangement counted as non-productive. Following IMGT convention, CDR3 was defined as the stretch from the second conserved V-encoded cysteine to the conserved J-encoded phenylalanine. The earlier analysis of 587 of the donors excluded any sequence lacking an unambiguous match to a single V gene segment. In an earlier analysis of almost 600 of the donors, a V segment was called functional when productive rearrangements were above 56.7%, and segregating when the standard deviation between donors exceeded 5%. A statistical classification framework was built to diagnose cytomegalovirus status from the catalog of TCR beta chain sequences. A later analysis assigned V and J genes by comparing TCR nucleotide sequences with IMGT/GENE-DB human TR gene sequences. The TCRdist pipeline was used in a later analysis to assign CDR3 sequences and most-parsimonious VDJ recombination scenarios. In a later analysis, each TCR beta chain was defined by its CDR3 amino acid sequence together with its V-gene family, and reads without a unique V-gene family were excluded. A later analysis removed 592 highly shared, low-generation-probability nucleotide sequences to deal with suspected cross-contamination and a sequencing artifact. For each public chain, a later analysis derived a clonal expansion index from normalized ranks of inferred template counts within each repertoire. Generation probabilities in a later analysis came from a VDJ recombination model fitted to out-of-frame rearrangements, and those results were checked against IGoR. In a later analysis, TCR-TCR, TCR-HLA and TCR-CMV co-occurrence was scored with hypergeometric tests, and a repertoire-size bias correction was applied to TCR pairs. False discovery rates were estimated in a later analysis by permuting HLA or CMV assignments 20 times. In a later analysis, co-occurring TCRs were grouped with DBSCAN, and TCRdist sequence similarity was added when clustering was performed within HLA-allele-positive subsets. Co-occurrence clustering excluded repertoires with fewer than 30,000 or more than 120,000 public chains, plus five with anomalous nucleotide sharing. Sourced from immuneACCESS, this table was stored by TCRdb with only in-frame sequences that have V and J called. A share of the clones is absent; for the studies checked, an unresolved V gene accounts for under half, and the remainder has no known explanation. Clonal size and the V and J genes are those of that table, whereas D and trimming came from the DNA. The sample yields roughly 110,000 clones; approximately 81% were counted once. The ten most abundant clones make up more than 2% of the sample.

Results and caveats for the whole study, not just this receptor: According to a later analysis, TCR association rates differed among HLA loci, with DRB1 alleles showing the most associated TCRs and HLA-C alleles showing the fewest. Most TCR sequences were observed very rarely across donors, whereas some public TCRs were present in many individuals. Compared with the approximately 600-donor mean, donors in an Asian-associated ancestry cluster had fewer N-insertions in productive TCRs, according to a later genetic analysis. CMV serostatus was the only immune exposure information available for the cohort. A further reported finding was that TCR beta sequences accurately predicted the HLA-A and HLA-B alleles for most subjects in the first cohort. Sequencing depth was assumed to be roughly uniform across donors in the presence/absence analyses, though that assumption may not hold. Roughly 17 rarely observed V segments, including chromosome 9 orphons, were excluded from the earlier analysis of about 600 of the donors because counts were too low. Correlated functional status among segregating V segments might reflect linkage disequilibrium, but an unknown experimental factor could not be ruled out. A later analysis found that HLA-associated TCR beta chains were more clonally expanded and had lower generation probabilities than equally common non-associated chains. Assigning TCR associations to individual alleles was difficult when HLA alleles, especially DR and DQ, strongly co-occurred. Most CMV-associated TCR beta chains appeared to be HLA-restricted in a later analysis, and the HLA associations seemed to be driven largely by CMV exposure. Three of the identified cytomegalovirus-associated TCR beta chains were confirmed in vitro to be specific for cytomegalovirus antigens. The study gave a list of about 150 TCR beta chains associated with cytomegalovirus. Only TCR beta chains were sequenced in this cohort, and the absence of alpha or paired-chain data limited detectable features. In a later genetic analysis, a missense DCLRE1C variant was associated with V-gene and J-gene trimming of TCR beta chains, and the association was replicated in an independent cohort. Because HLA typing was unavailable for some donors at each locus, only the typed subset was used in association tests. A later analysis reported that several top co-occurrence clusters appeared linked to parvovirus B19, influenza, CMV and Epstein-Barr virus. In an earlier analysis of approximately 600 of the donors, most TCR beta V segments were observed in productive rearrangements about 90% or about 30% of the time, broadly matching IMGT annotations. The classifier was reported to diagnose cytomegalovirus status with high specificity and sensitivity in both the original cohort and the validation cohort. It was suggested by the authors that the approach could potentially be generalized to other disease states and immunological phenotypes. At a false discovery rate of 0.05, a later analysis linked about 16,000 TCR beta sequences to specific HLA alleles. A group of highly shared sequence variants was considered likely to be a technical artifact of the sequencing pipeline. Some IMGT-functional V segments, including TRBV6-2 and TRBV6-3, could not be distinguished by the 87-base-pair reads and were therefore excluded.

The V and J segments used are TRBV19 and TRBJ2-7, and TRBD1 matches 8 of the central bases. The sequenced material came from PBMCs. The clonotype comes from a man aged 25-45 years in good health and CMV-seronegative. The nucleotide sequence is given as TGTGCCAGTAGGCCGGACAGGGCCCACGAGCAGTACTTC. Its translation is CASRPDRAHEQYF.